These T cell receptor beta chains were read from a single sample in a study of blood T cells in healthy people across ages. TCRdb reprocessed the 5' RACE reads via MiXCR and lists one record per CDR3 protein. This table has about 1,000,000 distinct CDR3 sequences, over 35% appearing once. Sequenced material: blood. The origin of the receptors is an older woman in good health. Both conserved end residues are part of each CDR3. A D gene is named only where the DNA matches it firmly. The listing skips clone size in some rows; elsewhere it reads once, few, many or a size class.

D gene | CDR3 length | J gene | clone size | V gene | CDR3 protein | CDR3 DNA
. | 14 | TRBJ2-7 | . | TRBV27 | CASGLAQTGYEQYF | TGTGCCAGCGGTTTAGCGCAAACAGGCTACGAGCAGTACTTC
TRBD1 | 14 | TRBJ2-5 | . | TRBV5-1 | CASSSTGGLETQYF | TGCGCCAGCAGCTCGACAGGGGGCCTGGAGACCCAGTACTTC
. | 14 | TRBJ2-6 | few | TRBV15 | CATSRSPGANVLTF | TGTGCCACCAGCAGATCCCCTGGGGCCAACGTCCTGACTTTC
. | 14 | TRBJ2-4 | . | TRBV9 | CASSVPGGENIQYF | TGTGCCAGCAGCGTCCCAGGAGGTGAAAACATTCAGTACTTC
TRBD1 | 14 | TRBJ1-2 | few | TRBV5-6 | CASSLGAGGSGYTF | TGTGCCAGCAGCTTGGGGGCAGGGGGCTCTGGCTACACCTTC
TRBD2 | 13 | TRBJ2-7 | few | TRBV27 | CASRRTSGYEQYF | TGTGCCAGCAGACGGACTAGCGGGTACGAGCAGTACTTC
TRBD2 | 19 | TRBJ2-1 | . | TRBV9 | CASSVEWGLAGAVANEQFF | TGTGCCAGCAGCGTAGAGTGGGGACTAGCGGGAGCGGTTGCCAATGAGCAGTTCTTC
TRBD2 | 14 | TRBJ2-7 | . | TRBV2 | CARSVGLAVYEQYF | TGTGCCCGCAGTGTGGGACTAGCGGTTTACGAGCAGTACTTC
. | 13 | TRBJ2-3 | . | TRBV24-1 | CATSGGVADTQYF | TGTGCCACCAGTGGCGGAGTGGCAGATACGCAGTATTTT
. | 13 | TRBJ2-3 | . | TRBV7-9 | CASSSLGGDTRYF | TGTGCCAGCAGCTCCCTGGGCGGAGATACGCGGTATTTT
TRBD1 | 16 | TRBJ2-6 | few | TRBV5-5 | CASSWTGLAGANVLTF | TGTGCCAGCAGCTGGACAGGGTTGGCTGGGGCCAACGTCCTGACTTTC
. | 17 | TRBJ2-3 | . | TRBV21-1 | CASSKGASGSSLDTQYF | TGTGCCAGCAGCAAAGGGGCTAGCGGGAGTTCTTTAGATACGCAGTATTTT
. | 14 | TRBJ2-7 | . | TRBV6-2/TRBV6-3 | CASSYLAQGNEQYF | TGTGCCAGCAGTTATTTGGCGCAGGGGAATGAGCAGTACTTC
. | 16 | TRBJ2-3 | . | TRBV6-5 | CASSYYWMSSTDTQYF | TGTGCCAGCAGTTACTACTGGATGTCTAGCACAGATACGCAGTATTTT
. | 14 | TRBJ1-2 | . | TRBV3-1 | CASTPNLKVRGYTF | TGTGCCAGCACCCCAAATTTGAAGGTTCGAGGCTACACCTTC
. | 13 | TRBJ1-1 | . | TRBV11-2 | CASSFIDSTEAFF | TGTGCCAGCAGCTTCATCGACAGCACTGAAGCTTTCTTT
TRBD1 | 17 | TRBJ1-1 | . | TRBV6-6 | CASSTATGWEALGEAFF | TGTGCCAGCAGCACGGCGACAGGGTGGGAGGCACTCGGTGAAGCTTTCTTT
TRBD2 | 16 | TRBJ2-7 | . | TRBV3-1 | CASSQDRGGRWYEQYF | TGTGCCAGCAGCCAAGATCGGGGCGGGAGGTGGTACGAGCAGTACTTC
. | 16 | TRBJ2-3 | . | TRBV13 | CASSSNRGGGTDTQYF | TGTGCCAGCAGCTCAAACAGGGGAGGGGGCACAGATACGCAGTATTTT